The next 29 T cell receptor beta chains were all read from a single sample in a study of early T cells in non-severe SARS-CoV-2 infection (TCRdb year 2021). The method behind the library was 5' RACE. Sequencing took place on a NextSeq 500. The public sequencing data were trimmed at Q25 with fastp and processed into clonotypes with MiXCR by TCRdb, which kept only in-frame beta chains. Records with the same CDR3 protein are collapsed into one entry carrying the most frequent genes and DNA. In all, the sample holds tens of thousands of distinct CDR3 sequences, and roughly 10% of those were seen once. The ten top clones hold roughly 6% of the sample. Material: whole blood, obtained at baseline. All receptors derive from an adult who was a healthcare worker with PCR-confirmed SARS-CoV-2 infection or an uninfected control (not recorded which).

This clonotype showed up many times. The J gene is TRBJ2-1, the V gene TRBV5-1; tentative D call: TRBD2 (5 bases). V lost 4 bases to trimming and J lost 0 bases, with 11 bases between them. From germline, CDR1 is SGHRS and CDR2 YFSETQ. There are 15 residues in the CDR3. Written as DNA, the CDR3 is TGCGCCAGCAGCCCCGGACTGAGCTCCTACAATGAGCAGTTCTTC. Its protein is CASSPGLSSYNEQFF.

This chain connects TRBV7-9 to TRBJ2-5, with a possible D match to TRBD1 (5 bases). This CDR3 is built from 18 residues. The V end was cut by 5 bases, the J end by 0 bases, with 22 bases between. Germline CDR1 reads SEHNR; CDR2 reads FQNEAQ (reference sequence). The CDR3 nucleotides read TGTGCCAGCAGCCGACTGGTAGTAGGAACAGGAGACCAAGAGACCCAGTACTTC. As protein: CASSRLVVGTGDQETQYF. Drawing the rest from reference TRBV7-9 and TRBJ2-5, the complete variable domain is DTGVSQNPRHKITKRGQNVTFRCDPISEHNRLYWYRQTLGQGPEFLTYFQNEAQLEKSRLLSDRFSAERPKGSFSTLEIQRTEQGDSAMYLCASSRLVVGTGDQETQYFGPGTRLLVL.

This clonotype was counted ten times or more. The chain joins TRBV10-1 to TRBJ1-6; 8 nucleotides match TRBD1. The CDR3 has 16 residues. Per the germline V gene, CDR1 is WNHNN and CDR2 is SYGVQD (reference sequence). V dropped 6 bases and J dropped 9; count of bases not matched to a gene: 13. CDR3 region: CASRPRTGFGSSPLHF. The CDR3 DNA reads TGCGCCAGCAGACCCCGGACAGGGTTTGGAAGTTCACCCCTCCACTTT.

This clonotype occurred a few times. The rearrangement joins TRBV7-3 to TRBJ2-5; possibly TRBD2 for D (6 bases). This CDR3 is 16 amino acids long. The V end lost 2 bases, the J end lost 5 bases, and 18 bases lay between the germline ends. Germline CDR1 and CDR2: SGHTA and FQGTGA. The CDR3 reads CASSLYGPGAEETQYF. In DNA, the CDR3 is TGTGCCAGCAGCTTATATGGTCCGGGAGCGGAGGAGACCCAGTACTTC. Looking up the rest from reference TRBV7-3 and TRBJ2-5 gives the full variable domain: GAGVSQTPSNKVTEKGKYVELRCDPISGHTALYWYRQSLGQGPEFLIYFQGTGAADDSGLPNDRFFAVRPEGSVSTLKIQRTERGDSAVYLCASSLYGPGAEETQYFGPGTRLLVL.

Comments on this clonotype: One end of the junction does not line up with germline, which may come from a read error. The genes are TRBV6-4 and TRBJ2-3, with D maybe TRBD2 (5 bases). Germline CDR1 MRHNA, CDR2 SNTAGT. There are 14 residues in the CDR3. CDR3 loop: CASSAGETTDAQYF. CDR3 bases: TGTGCCAGCAGTGCCGGGGAGACCACAGATGCGCAGTATTTT.

The chain has TRBV12-3 or TRBV12-4 and TRBJ1-4, with a possible D match to TRBD1 (5 bases). Trimming shortened V by 7 bases and J by 4 bases, and 19 bases separated the two germline ends. This CDR3 region has 16 residues. CDR3 protein: CASTYVQVRVNEKLFF. CDR3 DNA sequence: TGTGCCAGCACCTACGTGCAGGTCAGGGTTAATGAAAAACTGTTTTTT.

This clonotype was seen a handful of times. The chain is built from TRBV27 and TRBJ2-2; no clear D gene. The V gene lost 5 bases and the J gene lost 0 bases, with 4 bases spanning the gap. The CDR3 consists of 13 residues. Germline V lookup: CDR1 MNHEY, CDR2 SMNVEV (reference sequence). CDR3: CASSQTNTGELFF. DNA for the CDR3: TGTGCCAGCAGTCAAACGAACACCGGGGAGCTGTTTTTT.

The chain employs TRBV14 and TRBJ1-1; no reliable D call. CDR3 length: 14 amino acids. Looked up from germline, CDR1 is SGHDN and CDR2 is FVKESK. V dropped 0 bases and J dropped 5 bases, with 10 bases sitting between them. This chain's CDR3 is CASSQDYMVTEAFF. CDR3 nucleotide sequence: TGTGCCAGCAGCCAAGACTACATGGTAACTGAAGCTTTCTTT.

The rearrangement joins TRBV5-1 to TRBJ1-1, with D unclear. V was shortened by 6 bases and J by 5 bases, with 14 bases between the two germline ends. The CDR3 is 13 residues long. Per the germline V gene, CDR1 is SGHRS and CDR2 is YFSETQ. This CDR3 is CASKRGPETEAFF. In DNA, the CDR3 is TGCGCCAGCAAGAGAGGCCCGGAGACTGAAGCTTTCTTT.

The chain recombines TRBV27 with TRBJ1-5, with D possibly matching TRBD1 (5 bases). The CDR3 spans 15 residues. Germline CDR1 reads MNHEY; CDR2 reads SMNVEV (reference sequence). Between the trimmed V and J ends, which lost 8 bases and 4 bases, there was a span of 18 bases. The CDR3 loop is CASGPAGRRNQPQHF. The CDR3 DNA sequence: TGTGCCAGCGGGCCGGCGGGGCGCCGAAATCAGCCCCAGCATTTT.

This clonotype came up many times. The chain recombines TRBV13 with TRBJ2-7; 9 bases are a match to TRBD1. The germline CDR1 and CDR2 sequences are PRHDT and FYEKMQ (reference sequence). With 1 base clipped from V and 4 bases from J, the junction kept 5 bases outside the gene matches. The CDR3 consists of 15 residues. CDR3 DNA sequence: TGTGCCAGCAGCTTAGCCGGGACAGGGTGGTACGAGCAGTACTTC. This sequence encodes CASSLAGTGWYEQYF.

This clonotype was observed a few times. CDR3 sequence (DNA): TGTGCCAGCAGTCCGAGAACGACCCGATATCGAAGTGAAAAACTGTTTTTT. This sequence encodes CASSPRTTRYRSEKLFF. The J gene is TRBJ1-4, the V gene TRBV12-3 or TRBV12-4, with unresolved D. The CDR3 has 17 amino acids. V lost 5 bases to trimming and J lost 7 bases, with 23 bases between them.

In its sample, this clonotype was seen a few times. The chain carries TRBV29-1 and TRBJ2-3; D is unresolved. This CDR3 is 13 amino acids long. The germline gives CDR1 SQVTM, CDR2 ANQGSEA. Trimming cost V 4 bases and J 1 base, with 9 bases left between them. The CDR3 loop is CSVVSRGTDTQYF. The CDR3 DNA follows: TGCAGCGTTGTTAGCAGAGGCACAGATACGCAGTATTTT.

This clonotype has a handful of counts. The rearrangement uses TRBV20-1 and TRBJ1-2; D unresolved. In germline, CDR1 is DFQATT, CDR2 SNEGSKA (reference sequence). CDR3 length equals 13 residues. The germline V and J ends were trimmed by 0 bases and 0 bases, with 5 bases remaining between them. DNA of the CDR3: TGCAGTGCTAGAGATCAATCTAACTATGGCTACACCTTC. It translates to CSARDQSNYGYTF.

The sample holds many counts of this clonotype. The chain is built from TRBV6-1 and TRBJ2-1; 10 bases align to TRBD2. V lost 1 base to trimming and J lost 7 bases; unmatched junction nucleotides: 7. The CDR3 contains 16 residues. Germline CDR1 reads MNHNS; CDR2 reads SASEGT. CDR3 in amino acids: CASSEVGSGGENEQFF. CDR3 nucleotide sequence: TGTGCCAGCAGTGAAGTTGGGAGCGGGGGGGAAAATGAGCAGTTCTTC.

This clonotype was seen only a few times. V and J are TRBV19 and TRBJ1-5, with D possibly TRBD1 on 5 matching bases. Germline CDR1 is LNHDA and CDR2 is SQIVND (reference sequence). The V end lost 3 bases, the J end lost 0 bases, and 12 bases lay between the germline ends. There are 16 residues in the CDR3. CDR3 coding DNA: TGTGCCAGTAGTATCCCGGCCAGGGATAGCAATCAGCCCCAGCATTTT. Its protein product is CASSIPARDSNQPQHF.

The rearrangement links TRBV28 to TRBJ2-3; maybe TRBD1 (5 bases). V lost 5 bases and J lost 4, with 19 bases in between. The CDR3 has 16 residues. Germline-derived CDR1 and CDR2 are MDHEN and SYDVKM. CDR3: CASSPPPGFVPDTQYF. In DNA, the CDR3 is TGTGCCAGCAGTCCCCCCCCAGGGTTTGTGCCAGATACGCAGTATTTT.

The sample holds many counts of this clonotype. This chain joins TRBV9 and TRBJ2-2, with D hard to call. Germline V gene lookup returns CDR1 SGDLS and CDR2 YYNGEE. The CDR3 covers 14 residues. Trimming took off 0 bases at V and 2 bases at J, with 5 bases between the two ends. In DNA, the CDR3 is TGTGCCAGCAGCGTAGCCGTTAACACCGGGGAGCTGTTTTTT. Translated, it gives CASSVAVNTGELFF.

The chain combines TRBV3-2 with TRBJ2-3; no DNA check was done on the table's D call, TRBD1. TRBV3-2 is a recognized pseudogene. The CDR3 runs to 13 residues. The CDR3 bases are TGTGCCAGCAGCGCCCGGGGCACAGATACGCAGTATTTT. Translating gives CASSARGTDTQYF.

The sample holds many counts of this clonotype. V usage is TRBV2 and J usage is TRBJ2-1; TRBD1 agrees at 7 bases. This CDR3 region has 11 residues. Per germline, CDR1 SNHLY and CDR2 FYNNEI. V trimming: 7 bases; J trimming: 12 bases; junction bases outside the gene matches: 6. CDR3 sequence: CASTLDRTQFF. CDR3 DNA sequence: TGTGCCAGCACCCTGGACAGGACGCAGTTCTTC.

The J gene is TRBJ1-6, the V gene TRBV18, with 7 bases lining up with TRBD1. V lost 2 bases and J lost 10; bases outside the gene matches: 11. The germline gives CDR1 KGHSH, CDR2 LQKENI. The CDR3 runs 16 residues. DNA of the CDR3: TGTGCCAGCTCACCAATGGGCGGGACAGAGCGGTCACCCCTCCACTTT. It yields the protein CASSPMGGTERSPLHF. Complete variable domain (other parts from reference TRBV18 and TRBJ1-6): NAGVMQNPRHLVRRRGQEARLRCSPMKGHSHVYWYRQLPEEGLKFMVYLQKENIIDESGMPKERFSAEFPKEGPSILRIQQVVRGDSAAYFCASSPMGGTERSPLHFGNGTRLTVT.

This clonotype has at least ten counts. This chain uses TRBV20-1 with TRBJ2-1; 14 bases agree with TRBD2. This CDR3 is built from 17 residues. The ends lost 3 bases at V and 5 bases at J; junction bases unmatched: 9. The germline V gene encodes CDR1 DFQATT and CDR2 SNEGSKA (reference sequence). CDR3 residues: CSARSRPGLAGDNEQFF. DNA of the CDR3: TGCAGTGCTAGGAGTAGGCCGGGACTAGCGGGAGACAATGAGCAGTTCTTC.

There are a few counts of this clonotype. V usage is TRBV7-9 and J usage is TRBJ2-3; 15 bases are a match to TRBD2. The CDR3 sequence is 13 residues long. Germline-derived CDR1 and CDR2 are SEHNR and FQNEAQ (reference sequence). With V trimmed by 3 bases and J by 11 bases, 0 bases remained unmatched. CDR3 DNA: TGTGCCAGCAGCTTGGGACTAGCGGGGGGGCAGTATTTT. Amino acids: CASSLGLAGGQYF. The entire variable domain, with the rest obtained from reference TRBV7-9 and TRBJ2-3, is as follows: DTGVSQNPRHKITKRGQNVTFRCDPISEHNRLYWYRQTLGQGPEFLTYFQNEAQLEKSRLLSDRFSAERPKGSFSTLEIQRTEQGDSAMYLCASSLGLAGGQYFGPGTRLTVL.

The table lists this clonotype with a few counts. It is unclear where the CDR3 begins or ends on the DNA, so no DNA is shown, and the CDR3 is as TCRdb lists it. The chain is built from TRBV29-1 and TRBJ2-2; the table's D call TRBD2 went unverified against the DNA. The germline CDR1 and CDR2 sequences are SQVTM and ANQGSEA. The CDR3 spans 14 amino acids, including both terminal residues. The CDR3 sequence: CSVVVAGGAGELLF.

This clonotype was counted at least ten times. The chain is built from TRBV11-2 and TRBJ2-5, with 7 bases identical to TRBD1. This CDR3 is 13 amino acids long. V lost 4 bases and J lost 4; bases outside the gene matches: 3. Germline V lookup: CDR1 SGHAT, CDR2 FQNNGV. CDR3 protein: CASSSTGPETQYF. CDR3 DNA: TGTGCCAGCAGCTCGACAGGGCCAGAGACCCAGTACTTC.

This clonotype was found a few times. This sequence joins TRBV5-4 and TRBJ2-5; no definite D call. The CDR3 contains 14 residues. Germline CDR1 is SGHNT and CDR2 is YYREEE (reference sequence). The germline V and J ends were trimmed by 3 bases and 4 bases, with 13 bases remaining between them. DNA for the CDR3: TGTGCCAGCAGCTCCGGCGTCCCGGGAGAGACCCAGTACTTC. Translation gives CASSSGVPGETQYF.

The chain recombines TRBV5-1 with TRBJ2-7, with D perhaps matching TRBD2 (6 bases). Germline V gene lookup returns CDR1 SGHRS and CDR2 YFSETQ. The CDR3 totals 13 residues. The ends were cut back, 1 base at V and 11 bases at J, with 16 bases in the middle. The CDR3 loop is CASSLSRAGSEYF. CDR3 bases: TGCGCCAGCAGCTTGTCGAGGGCGGGATCGGAGTACTTC.

This clonotype was detected a few times. The rearrangement uses TRBV11-2 and TRBJ1-1, with a tentative D call TRBD1 (5 bases). Trimming removed 3 bases at V and 6 bases at J, with 11 bases between. Germline V gives CDR1 SGHAT, CDR2 FQNNGV. This CDR3 has 13 residues. The DNA of the CDR3 is TGTGCCAGCAGCTTGTTCCAGGGTTCTGAAGCTTTCTTT. This gives the protein CASSLFQGSEAFF. Variable domain in full (rest from reference TRBV11-2 and TRBJ1-1): EAGVAQSPRYKIIEKRQSVAFWCNPISGHATLYWYQQILGQGPKLLIQFQNNGVVDDSQLPKDRFSAERLKGVDSTLKIQPAKLEDSAVYLCASSLFQGSEAFFGQGTRLTVV.

This clonotype has only one observation. A read error is possible here, since a much larger clone lies one base away. The chain uses TRBV4-1 and TRBJ2-7, with 12 bases lining up with TRBD2. This CDR3 has 16 residues. CDR1 is MGHRA, CDR2 YSYEKL, per germline. The CDR3 spells CVSSQAPSGGVYEQYF. The CDR3 nucleotides read TGCGTCAGCAGCCAAGCCCCTAGCGGGGGGGTCTACGAGCAGTACTTC.